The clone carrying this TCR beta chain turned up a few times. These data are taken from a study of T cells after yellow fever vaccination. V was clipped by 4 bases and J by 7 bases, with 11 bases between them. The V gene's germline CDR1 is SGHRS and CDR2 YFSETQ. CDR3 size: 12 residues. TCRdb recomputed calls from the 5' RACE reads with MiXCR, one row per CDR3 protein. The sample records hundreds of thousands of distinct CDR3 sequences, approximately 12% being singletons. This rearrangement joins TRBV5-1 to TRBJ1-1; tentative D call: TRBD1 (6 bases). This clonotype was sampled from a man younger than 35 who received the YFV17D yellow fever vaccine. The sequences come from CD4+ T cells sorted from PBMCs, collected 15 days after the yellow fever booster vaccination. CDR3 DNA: TGCGCCAGCAGCACGGGACACTTTGAAGCTTTCTTT. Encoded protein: CASSTGHFEAFF.